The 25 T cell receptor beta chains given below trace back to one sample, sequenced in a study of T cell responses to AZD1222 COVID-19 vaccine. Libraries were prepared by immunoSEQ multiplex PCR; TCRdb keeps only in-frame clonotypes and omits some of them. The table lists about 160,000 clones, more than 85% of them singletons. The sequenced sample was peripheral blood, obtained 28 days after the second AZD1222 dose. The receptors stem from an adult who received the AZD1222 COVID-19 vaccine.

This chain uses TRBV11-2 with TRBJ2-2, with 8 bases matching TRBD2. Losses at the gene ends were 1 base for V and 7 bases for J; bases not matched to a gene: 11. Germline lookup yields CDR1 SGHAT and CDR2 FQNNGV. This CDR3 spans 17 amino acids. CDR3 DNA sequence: TGTGCCAGCAGCTTAGCCCTAGCGGGCCAAGGAGACGGGGAGCTGTTTTTT. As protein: CASSLALAGQGDGELFF.

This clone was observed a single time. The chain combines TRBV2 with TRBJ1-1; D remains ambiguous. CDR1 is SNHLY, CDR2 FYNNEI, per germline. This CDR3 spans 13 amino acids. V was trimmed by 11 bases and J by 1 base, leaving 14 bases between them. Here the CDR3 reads CAGGPGGNTEAFF. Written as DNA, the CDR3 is TGTGCCGGAGGGCCCGGCGGGAACACTGAAGCTTTCTTT.

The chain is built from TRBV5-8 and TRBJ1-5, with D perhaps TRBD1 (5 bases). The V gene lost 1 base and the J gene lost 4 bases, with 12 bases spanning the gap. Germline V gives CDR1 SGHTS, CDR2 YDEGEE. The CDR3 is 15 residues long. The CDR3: CASSLIEGQNQPQHF. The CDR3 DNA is TGTGCCAGCAGCTTGATTGAGGGGCAGAATCAGCCCCAGCATTTT. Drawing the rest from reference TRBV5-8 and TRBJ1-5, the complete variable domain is EAGVTQSPTHLIKTRGQQATLRCSPISGHTSVYWYQQALGLGLQFLLWYDEGEERNRGNFPPRFSGRQFPNYSSELNVNALELEDSALYLCASSLIEGQNQPQHFGDGTRLSIL.

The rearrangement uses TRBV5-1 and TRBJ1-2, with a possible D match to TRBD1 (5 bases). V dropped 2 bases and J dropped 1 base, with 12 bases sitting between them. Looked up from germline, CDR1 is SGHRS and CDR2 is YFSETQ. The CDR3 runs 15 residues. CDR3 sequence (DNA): TGCGCCAGCAGCTTAGGGACGGCCCTTAACTATGGCTACACCTTC. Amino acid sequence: CASSLGTALNYGYTF.

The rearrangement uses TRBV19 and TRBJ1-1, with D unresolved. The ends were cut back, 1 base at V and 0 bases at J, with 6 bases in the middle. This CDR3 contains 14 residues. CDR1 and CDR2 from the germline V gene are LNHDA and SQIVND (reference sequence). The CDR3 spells CASSIGPMNTEAFF. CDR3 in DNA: TGTGCCAGTAGTATAGGACCTATGAACACTGAAGCTTTCTTT. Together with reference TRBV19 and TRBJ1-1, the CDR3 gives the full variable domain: DGGITQSPKYLFRKEGQNVTLSCEQNLNHDAMYWYRQDPGQGLRLIYYSQIVNDFQKGDIAEGYSVSREKKESFPLTVTSAQKNPTAFYLCASSIGPMNTEAFFGQGTRLTVV.

The CDR3 loop is CASSYNNSPYEQYF. DNA of the CDR3: TGTGCCAGCAGCTACAATAACTCCCCCTACGAGCAGTACTTC. The chain combines TRBV21-1 with TRBJ2-7. TRBV21-1 is marked as a pseudogene. The CDR3 extends over 14 amino acids.

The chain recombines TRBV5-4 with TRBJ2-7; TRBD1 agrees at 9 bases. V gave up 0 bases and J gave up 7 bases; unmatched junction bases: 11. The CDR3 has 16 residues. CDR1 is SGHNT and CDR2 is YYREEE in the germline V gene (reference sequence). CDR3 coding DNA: TGTGCCAGCAGCTTGGGAGGGACAGGGCTCCAATGGGAGCAGTACTTC. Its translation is CASSLGGTGLQWEQYF.

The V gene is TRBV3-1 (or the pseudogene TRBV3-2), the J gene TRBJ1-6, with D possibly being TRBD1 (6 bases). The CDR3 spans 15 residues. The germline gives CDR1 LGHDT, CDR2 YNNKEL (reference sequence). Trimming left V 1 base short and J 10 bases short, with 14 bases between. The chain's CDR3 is CASSQGVQGGSPLHF. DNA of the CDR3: TGTGCCAGCAGCCAAGGAGTACAGGGCGGCTCACCCCTCCACTTT.

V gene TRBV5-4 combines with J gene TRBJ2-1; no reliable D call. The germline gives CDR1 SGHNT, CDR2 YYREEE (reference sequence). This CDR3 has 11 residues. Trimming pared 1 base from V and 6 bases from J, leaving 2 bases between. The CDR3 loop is CASSLSNEQFF. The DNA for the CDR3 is TGTGCCAGCAGCTTGAGCAATGAGCAGTTCTTC.

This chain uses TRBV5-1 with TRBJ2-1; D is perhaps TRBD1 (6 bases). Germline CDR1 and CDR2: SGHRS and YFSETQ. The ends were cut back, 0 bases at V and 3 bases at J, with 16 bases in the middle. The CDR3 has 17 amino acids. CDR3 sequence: CASSLALPGVFYNEQFF. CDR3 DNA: TGCGCCAGCAGCTTGGCTCTCCCAGGGGTTTTCTACAATGAGCAGTTCTTC.

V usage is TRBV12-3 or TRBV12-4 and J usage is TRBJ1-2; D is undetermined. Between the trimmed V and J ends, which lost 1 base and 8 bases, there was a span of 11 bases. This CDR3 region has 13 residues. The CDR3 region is CASSLGQLSGYTF. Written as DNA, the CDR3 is TGTGCCAGCAGTTTAGGACAATTGAGCGGCTACACCTTC.

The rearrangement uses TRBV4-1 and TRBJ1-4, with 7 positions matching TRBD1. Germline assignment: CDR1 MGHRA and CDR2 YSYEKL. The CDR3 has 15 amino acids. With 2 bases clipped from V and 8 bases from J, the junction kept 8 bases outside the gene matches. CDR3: CASSQPQGLWEKLFF. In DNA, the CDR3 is TGCGCCAGCAGCCAACCACAGGGGTTGTGGGAAAAACTGTTTTTT.

The CDR3 spells CASSLRGAETQYF. CDR3 bases: TGTGCCAGCAGCCTACGGGGAGCAGAGACCCAGTACTTC. The chain couples TRBV5-8 to TRBJ2-5; TRBD2 is a possible D gene (5 bases). Trimming took 4 bases from V and 4 from J, leaving 11 bases between them. Germline V CDR1 and CDR2: SGHTS, YDEGEE. The CDR3 is 13 residues long.

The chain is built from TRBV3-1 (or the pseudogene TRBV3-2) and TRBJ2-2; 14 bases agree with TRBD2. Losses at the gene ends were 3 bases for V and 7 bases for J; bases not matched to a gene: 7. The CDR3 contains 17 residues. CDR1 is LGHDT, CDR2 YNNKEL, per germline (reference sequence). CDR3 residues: CASSHYGTSGSVGELFF. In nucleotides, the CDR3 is TGTGCCAGCAGCCATTACGGGACTAGCGGGAGCGTCGGGGAGCTGTTTTTT.

The CDR3: CASSLGPGFGNTIYF. The CDR3, as DNA: TGTGCCAGCAGCTTGGGCCCAGGCTTCGGAAACACCATATATTTT. J is TRBJ1-3 and V is TRBV5-5; D is ambiguous. Germline values: CDR1 SGHKS, CDR2 YYEKEE (reference sequence). This CDR3 is 15 amino acids long. Trimming removed 0 bases from V and 4 bases from J, with 11 bases in between.

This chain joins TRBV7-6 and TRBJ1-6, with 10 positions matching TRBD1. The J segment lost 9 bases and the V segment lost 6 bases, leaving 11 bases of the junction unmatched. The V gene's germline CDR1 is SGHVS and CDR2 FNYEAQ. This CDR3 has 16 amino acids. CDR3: CASRRTGGLSLSPLHF. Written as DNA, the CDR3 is TGTGCCAGCAGACGGACAGGGGGTCTCTCCCTTTCACCCCTCCACTTT.

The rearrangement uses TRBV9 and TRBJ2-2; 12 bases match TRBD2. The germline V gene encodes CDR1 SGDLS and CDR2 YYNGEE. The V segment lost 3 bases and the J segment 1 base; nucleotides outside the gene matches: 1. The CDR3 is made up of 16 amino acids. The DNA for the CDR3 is TGTGCCAGCAGCGAGGGACTAGCGGGGAACACCGGGGAGCTGTTTTTT. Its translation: CASSEGLAGNTGELFF.

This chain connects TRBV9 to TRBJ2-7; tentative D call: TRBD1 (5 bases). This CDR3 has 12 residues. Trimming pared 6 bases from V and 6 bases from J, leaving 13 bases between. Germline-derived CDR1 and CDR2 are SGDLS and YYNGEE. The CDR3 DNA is TGTGCCAGCAAAGGGGTTCGAAGCGAGCAGTACTTC. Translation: CASKGVRSEQYF.

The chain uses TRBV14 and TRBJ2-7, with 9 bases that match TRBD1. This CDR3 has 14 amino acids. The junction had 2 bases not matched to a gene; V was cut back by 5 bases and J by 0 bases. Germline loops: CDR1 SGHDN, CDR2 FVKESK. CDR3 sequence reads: CASSKTGGSYEQYF. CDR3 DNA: TGTGCCAGCAGCAAGACAGGGGGCTCCTACGAGCAGTACTTC. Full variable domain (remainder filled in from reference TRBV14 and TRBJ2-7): EAGVTQFPSHSVIEKGQTVTLRCDPISGHDNLYWYRRVMGKEIKFLLHFVKESKQDESGMPNNRFLAERTGGTYSTLKVQPAELEDSGVYFCASSKTGGSYEQYFGPGTRLTVT.

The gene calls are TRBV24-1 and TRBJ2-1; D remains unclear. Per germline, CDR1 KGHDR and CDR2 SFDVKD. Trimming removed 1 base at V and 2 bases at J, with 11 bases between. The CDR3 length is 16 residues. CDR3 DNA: TGTGCCACCAGTGATTTTCGGGCAGAAACCTACAATGAGCAGTTCTTC. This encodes CATSDFRAETYNEQFF.

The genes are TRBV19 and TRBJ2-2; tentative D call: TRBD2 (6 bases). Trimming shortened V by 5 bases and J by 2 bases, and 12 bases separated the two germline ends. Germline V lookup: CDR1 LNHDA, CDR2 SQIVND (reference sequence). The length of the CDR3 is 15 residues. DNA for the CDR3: TGTGCCAGTAGTGGCGGGGCCCAAAACACCGGGGAGCTGTTTTTT. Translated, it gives CASSGGAQNTGELFF.

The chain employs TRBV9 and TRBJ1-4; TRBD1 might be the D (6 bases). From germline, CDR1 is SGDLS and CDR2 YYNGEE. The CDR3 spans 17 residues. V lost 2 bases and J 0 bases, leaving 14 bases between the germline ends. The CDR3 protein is CASSVGQFFATNEKLFF. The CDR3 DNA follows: TGTGCCAGCAGCGTTGGACAGTTCTTTGCAACTAATGAAAAACTGTTTTTT.

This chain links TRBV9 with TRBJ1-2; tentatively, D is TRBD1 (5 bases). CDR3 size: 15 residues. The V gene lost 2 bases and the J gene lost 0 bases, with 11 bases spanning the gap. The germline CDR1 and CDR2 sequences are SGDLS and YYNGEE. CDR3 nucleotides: TGTGCCAGCAGCGTCTTAACAGGAACTAACTATGGCTACACCTTC. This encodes CASSVLTGTNYGYTF.

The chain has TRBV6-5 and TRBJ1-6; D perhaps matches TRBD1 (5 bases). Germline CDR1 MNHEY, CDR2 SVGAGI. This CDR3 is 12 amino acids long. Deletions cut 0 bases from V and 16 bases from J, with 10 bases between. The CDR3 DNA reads TGTGCCAGCAGTTACTCGCACGGGGGGCTCCACTTT. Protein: CASSYSHGGLHF.

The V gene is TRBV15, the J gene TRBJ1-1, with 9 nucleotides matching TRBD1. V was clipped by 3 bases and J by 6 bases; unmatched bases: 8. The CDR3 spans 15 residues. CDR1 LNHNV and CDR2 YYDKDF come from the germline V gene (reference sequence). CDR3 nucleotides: TGTGCCACCAGCAGCTTCTTACAGGGGGCTGCTGAAGCTTTCTTT. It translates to CATSSFLQGAAEAFF.